This section outlines one T cell receptor (beta chain) sequence together with its context. This sample stems from a study of T cell responses to AZD1222 COVID-19 vaccine. As for the study in general: Second doses that came at about 4 or about 12 weeks were put together.

TCRdb's table, derived via immunoSEQ multiplex PCR, lists solely in-frame clones and lacks some. The top ten clones hold around 1.6% of a sample with 110,000 to 150,000 clones, 80% to 90% of them seen once. CDR1 is MDHEN and CDR2 is SYDVKM in the germline V gene. The CDR3 covers 15 residues. V lost 6 bases and J 4 bases, leaving 16 bases between the germline ends. The sequencing here drew on peripheral blood, taken on day 0 of AZD1222 vaccination. This clonotype was sampled from an adult in good health. The chain employs TRBV28 and TRBJ1-5, with D possibly TRBD1 on 5 matching bases. The CDR3 DNA reads TGTGCCAGCAGACCACCACGGGGGGGGAATCAGCCCCAGCATTTT. Translating gives CASRPPRGGNQPQHF.